The clone carrying this TCR beta chain was detected once. What it binds is not known. This specimen comes from a study of shared clonotypes between healthy human individuals. CDR3 length equals 13 residues. Germline CDR1 and CDR2: SGHKS and YYEKEE (reference sequence). Between the trimmed V and J ends, which lost 5 bases and 3 bases, there was a span of 12 bases. General study findings and limits: Clonotypes shared by all four donors outscored non-shared clonotypes in generation probability.

The run depth of the assay was deep. Sequencing used immunoSEQ multiplex PCR; TCRdb keeps in-frame clones, though not all of them. The repertoire holds about 1.1 million clones, with approximately 80% as singletons. J is TRBJ2-7 and V is TRBV5-5, with a possible D match to TRBD1 (5 bases). This receptor was taken from a man aged 18-30 years in good health. Some clones in this sample may be carry-over from other donors' samples. Sample: memory CD4+ T cells from PBMCs. Documented subset: CD45RA-negative fraction. CDR3: CASSEDNLYEQYF. CDR3 bases: TGTGCCAGCAGTGAGGACAATCTCTACGAGCAGTACTTC. Filled out from reference TRBV5-5 and TRBJ2-7, the complete variable domain reads DAGVTQSPTHLIKTRGQQVTLRCSPISGHKSVSWYQQVLGQGPQFIFQYYEKEERGRGNFPDRFSARQFPNYSSELNVNALLLGDSALYLCASSEDNLYEQYFGPGTRLTVT.